This T cell receptor beta chain was sequenced in a study of CD8+ T cells in alopecia areata. Study-wide results and limits: Unlike in mice, where it was clearer, TCR sharing across patients was less clear, possibly HLA-related.

The sample's treatment: oral pan-JAK inhibitor, 5-10 mg twice daily. Investigators isolated RNA and reverse transcribed it into cDNA to act as the sequencing template. Method: immunoSEQ multiplex PCR; TCRdb's copy keeps in-frame clones and lacks some. The data show approximately 210,000 clones, approximately 56% seen once. CDR1 SGHTA and CDR2 FQGNSA come from the germline V gene. V lost 0 bases, J lost 6 bases, and 0 bases lay in between. CDR3 length: 12 residues. Concerning this clone: The antigen is undetermined.

V usage is TRBV7-2 and J usage is TRBJ1-6; D gene ambiguous. This material consisted of CD4+ T cells sorted from blood, taken at week 4, from a patient treated with tofacitinib. The sequence was collected from a human donor with alopecia areata. The CDR3 loop reads CASSLANSPLHF. CDR3 in DNA: TGTGCCAGCAGCTTAGCTAATTCACCCCTCCACTTT.